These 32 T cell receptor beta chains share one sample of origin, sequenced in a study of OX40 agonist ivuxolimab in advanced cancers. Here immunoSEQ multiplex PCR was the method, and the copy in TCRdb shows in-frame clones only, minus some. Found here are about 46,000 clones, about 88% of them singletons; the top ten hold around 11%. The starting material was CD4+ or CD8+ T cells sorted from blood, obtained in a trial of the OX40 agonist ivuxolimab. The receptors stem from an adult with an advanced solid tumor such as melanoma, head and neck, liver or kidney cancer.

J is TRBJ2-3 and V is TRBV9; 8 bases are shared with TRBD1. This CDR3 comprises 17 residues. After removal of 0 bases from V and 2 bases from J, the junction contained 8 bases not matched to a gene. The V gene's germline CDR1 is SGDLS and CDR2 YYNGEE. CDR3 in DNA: TGTGCCAGCAGCGTAGCTACAGGGGGTTCCCACACAGATACGCAGTATTTT. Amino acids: CASSVATGGSHTDTQYF.

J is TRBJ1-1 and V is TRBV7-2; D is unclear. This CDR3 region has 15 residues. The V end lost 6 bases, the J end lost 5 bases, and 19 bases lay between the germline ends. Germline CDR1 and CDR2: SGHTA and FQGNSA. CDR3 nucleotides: TGTGCCAGCAGTAAATTCGACGGAAGAGGGACTGAAGCTTTCTTT. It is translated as CASSKFDGRGTEAFF.

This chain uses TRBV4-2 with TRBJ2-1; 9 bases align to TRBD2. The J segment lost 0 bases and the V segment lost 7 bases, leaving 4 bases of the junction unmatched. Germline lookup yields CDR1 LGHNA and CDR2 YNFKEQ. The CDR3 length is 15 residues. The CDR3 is CASTFSGGSYNEQFF. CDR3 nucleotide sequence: TGTGCCAGCACCTTTAGCGGGGGCTCCTACAATGAGCAGTTCTTC.

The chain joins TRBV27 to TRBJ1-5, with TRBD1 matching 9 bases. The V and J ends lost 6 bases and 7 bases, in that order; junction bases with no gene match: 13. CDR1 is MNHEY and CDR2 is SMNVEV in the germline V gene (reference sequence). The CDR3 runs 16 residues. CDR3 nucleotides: TGTGCCAGCAGCCCGTCTTCACAGGGGGCGAAGCAGCCCCAGCATTTT. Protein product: CASSPSSQGAKQPQHF.

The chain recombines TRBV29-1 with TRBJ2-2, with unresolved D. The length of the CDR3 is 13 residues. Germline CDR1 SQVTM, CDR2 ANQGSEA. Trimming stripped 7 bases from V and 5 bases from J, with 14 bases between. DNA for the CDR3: TGCAGCGCTTTCGGCTCGTGGACCGGGGAGCTGTTTTTT. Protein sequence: CSAFGSWTGELFF.

CDR3 loop: CASSNRTGRSETQYF. The CDR3, as DNA: TGTGCCAGCAGCAATCGGACAGGACGTTCAGAGACCCAGTACTTC. V and J are TRBV7-9 and TRBJ2-5; TRBD1 agrees at 7 bases. The CDR3 has 15 amino acids. The ends lost 5 bases at V and 4 bases at J; junction bases unmatched: 10. Looked up from germline, CDR1 is SEHNR and CDR2 is FQNEAQ (reference sequence).

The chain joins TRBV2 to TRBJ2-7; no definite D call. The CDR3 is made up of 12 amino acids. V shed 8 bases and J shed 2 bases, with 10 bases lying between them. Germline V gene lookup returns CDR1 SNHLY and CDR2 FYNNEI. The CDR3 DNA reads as TGTGCCAGCTTGCCAGCCCCCTACGAGCAGTACTTC. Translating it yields CASLPAPYEQYF.

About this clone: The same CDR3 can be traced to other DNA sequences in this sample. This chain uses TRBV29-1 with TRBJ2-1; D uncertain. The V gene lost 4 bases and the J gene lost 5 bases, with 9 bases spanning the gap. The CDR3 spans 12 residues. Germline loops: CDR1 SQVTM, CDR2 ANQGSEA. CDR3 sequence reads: CSVGPPNNEQFF. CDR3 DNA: TGCAGCGTTGGGCCCCCGAACAATGAGCAGTTCTTC.

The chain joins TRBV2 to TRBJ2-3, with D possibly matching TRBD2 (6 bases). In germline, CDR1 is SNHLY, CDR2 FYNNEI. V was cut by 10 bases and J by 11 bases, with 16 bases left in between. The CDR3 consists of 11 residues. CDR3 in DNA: TGTGCCATAACCGGGACTCAAGAGCAGTATTTT. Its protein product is CAITGTQEQYF.

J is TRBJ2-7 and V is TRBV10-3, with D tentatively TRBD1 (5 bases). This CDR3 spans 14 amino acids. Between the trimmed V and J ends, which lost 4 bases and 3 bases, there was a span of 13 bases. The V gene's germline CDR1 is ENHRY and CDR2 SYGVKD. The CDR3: CAISATDRDYEQYF. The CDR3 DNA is TGTGCCATCAGTGCAACCGACAGAGACTACGAGCAGTACTTC.

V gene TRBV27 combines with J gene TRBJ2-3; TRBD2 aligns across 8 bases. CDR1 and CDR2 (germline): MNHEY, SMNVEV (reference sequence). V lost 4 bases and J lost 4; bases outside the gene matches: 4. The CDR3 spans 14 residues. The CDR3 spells CASSSSTSADTQYF. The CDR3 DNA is TGTGCCAGCAGTTCCTCGACTAGCGCAGATACGCAGTATTTT.

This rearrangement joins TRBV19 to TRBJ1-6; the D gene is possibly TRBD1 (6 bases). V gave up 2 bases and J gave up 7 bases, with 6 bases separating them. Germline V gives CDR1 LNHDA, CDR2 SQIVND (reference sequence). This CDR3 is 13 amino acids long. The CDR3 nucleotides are TGTGCCAGTAGTATAAGGGGGAATTCACCCCTCCACTTT. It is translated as CASSIRGNSPLHF.

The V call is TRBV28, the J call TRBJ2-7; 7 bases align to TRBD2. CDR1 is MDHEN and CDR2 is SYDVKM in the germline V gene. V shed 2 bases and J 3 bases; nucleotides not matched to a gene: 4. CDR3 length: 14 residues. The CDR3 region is CASSLRDYHYEQYF. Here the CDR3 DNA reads TGTGCCAGCAGTTTAAGGGACTACCACTACGAGCAGTACTTC.

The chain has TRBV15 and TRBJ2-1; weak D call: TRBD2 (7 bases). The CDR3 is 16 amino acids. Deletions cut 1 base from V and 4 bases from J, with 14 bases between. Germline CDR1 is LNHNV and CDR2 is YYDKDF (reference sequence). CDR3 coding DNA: TGTGCCACCAGCAGAGGGGCCGGGGGGCGGTACAATGAGCAGTTCTTC. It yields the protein CATSRGAGGRYNEQFF.

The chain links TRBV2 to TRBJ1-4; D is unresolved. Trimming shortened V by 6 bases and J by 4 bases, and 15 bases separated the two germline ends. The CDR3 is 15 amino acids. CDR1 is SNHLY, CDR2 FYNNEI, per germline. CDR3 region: CASRPQAGGNEKLFF. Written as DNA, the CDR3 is TGTGCCAGCAGGCCTCAAGCGGGAGGTAATGAAAAACTGTTTTTT.

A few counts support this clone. The CDR3 region has the DNA TGTGCCAGCAGCTTGAAGGCTGACAAAAACATTCAGTACTTC. Residues: CASSLKADKNIQYF. The V call is TRBV11-2, the J call TRBJ2-4; D call uncertain. V was shortened by 3 bases and J by 3 bases, with 9 bases between the two germline ends. From germline, CDR1 is SGHAT and CDR2 FQNNGV. This CDR3 has 14 amino acids. Supplemented by reference TRBV11-2 and TRBJ2-4, the full variable domain reads EAGVAQSPRYKIIEKRQSVAFWCNPISGHATLYWYQQILGQGPKLLIQFQNNGVVDDSQLPKDRFSAERLKGVDSTLKIQPAKLEDSAVYLCASSLKADKNIQYFGAGTRLSVL.

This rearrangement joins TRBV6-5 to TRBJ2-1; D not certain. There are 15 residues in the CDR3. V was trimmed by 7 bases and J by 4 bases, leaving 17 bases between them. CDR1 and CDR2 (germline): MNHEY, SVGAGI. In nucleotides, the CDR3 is TGTGCCAGCACCCCTCGCCCGGCAGGATACAATGAGCAGTTCTTC. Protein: CASTPRPAGYNEQFF.

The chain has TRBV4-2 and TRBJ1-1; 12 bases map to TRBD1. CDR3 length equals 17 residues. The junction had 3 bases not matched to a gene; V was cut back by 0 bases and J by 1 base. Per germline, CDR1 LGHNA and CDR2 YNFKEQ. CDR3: CASSQDRDRGRNTEAFF. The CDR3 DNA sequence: TGTGCCAGCAGCCAAGACCGGGACAGGGGGCGGAACACTGAAGCTTTCTTT.

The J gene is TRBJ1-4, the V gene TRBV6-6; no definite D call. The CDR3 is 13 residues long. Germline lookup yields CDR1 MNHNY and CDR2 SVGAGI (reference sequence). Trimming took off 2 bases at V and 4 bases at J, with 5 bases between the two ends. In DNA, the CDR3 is TGTGCCAGCAGTTACAGTTTTAATGAAAAACTGTTTTTT. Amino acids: CASSYSFNEKLFF.

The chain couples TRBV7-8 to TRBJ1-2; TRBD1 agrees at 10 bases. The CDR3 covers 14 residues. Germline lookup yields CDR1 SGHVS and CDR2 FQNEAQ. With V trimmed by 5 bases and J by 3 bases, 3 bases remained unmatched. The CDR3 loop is CASSEGTGDYGYTF. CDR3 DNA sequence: TGTGCCAGCAGCGAAGGGACAGGGGACTATGGCTACACCTTC.

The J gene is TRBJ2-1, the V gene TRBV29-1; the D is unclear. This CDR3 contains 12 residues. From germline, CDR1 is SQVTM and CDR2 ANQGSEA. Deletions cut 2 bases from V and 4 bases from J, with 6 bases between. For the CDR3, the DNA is TGCAGCGTTGAAAACTCTTACAATGAGCAGTTCTTC. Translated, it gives CSVENSYNEQFF.

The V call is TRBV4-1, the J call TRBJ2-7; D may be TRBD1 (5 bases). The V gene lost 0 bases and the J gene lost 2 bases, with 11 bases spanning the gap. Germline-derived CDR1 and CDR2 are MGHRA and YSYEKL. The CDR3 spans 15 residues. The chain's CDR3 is CASSQDAAGTYEQYF. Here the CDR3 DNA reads TGCGCCAGCAGCCAAGATGCGGCAGGGACCTACGAGCAGTACTTC.

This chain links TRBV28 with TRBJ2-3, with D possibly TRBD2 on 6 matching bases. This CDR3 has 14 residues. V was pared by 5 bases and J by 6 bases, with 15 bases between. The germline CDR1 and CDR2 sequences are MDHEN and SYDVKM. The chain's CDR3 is CASSPEGGVDTQYF. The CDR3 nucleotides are TGTGCCAGCAGTCCCGAAGGAGGGGTCGATACGCAGTATTTT.

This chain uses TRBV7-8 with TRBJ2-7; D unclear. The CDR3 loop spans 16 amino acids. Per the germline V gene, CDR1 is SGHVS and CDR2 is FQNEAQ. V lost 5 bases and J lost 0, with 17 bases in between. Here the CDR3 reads CASSPRPGLSSYEQYF. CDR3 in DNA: TGTGCCAGCAGCCCAAGGCCAGGCCTCAGCTCCTACGAGCAGTACTTC. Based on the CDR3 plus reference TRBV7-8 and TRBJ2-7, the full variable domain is GAGVSQSPRYKVAKRGQDVALRCDPISGHVSLFWYQQALGQGPEFLTYFQNEAQLDKSGLPSDRFFAERPEGSVSTLKIQRTQQEDSAVYLCASSPRPGLSSYEQYFGPGTRLTVT.

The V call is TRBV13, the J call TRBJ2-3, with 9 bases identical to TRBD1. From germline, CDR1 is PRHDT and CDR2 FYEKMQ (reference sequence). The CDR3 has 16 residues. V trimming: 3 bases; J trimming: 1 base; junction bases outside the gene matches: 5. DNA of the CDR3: TGTGCCAGCAGCTTTGAGGGACAGGGCGGCACAGATACGCAGTATTTT. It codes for CASSFEGQGGTDTQYF.

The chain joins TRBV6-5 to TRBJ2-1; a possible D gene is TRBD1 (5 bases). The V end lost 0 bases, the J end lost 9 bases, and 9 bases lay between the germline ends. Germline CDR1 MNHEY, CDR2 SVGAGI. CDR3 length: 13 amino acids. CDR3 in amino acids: CASSYSQESEQFF. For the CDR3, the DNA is TGTGCCAGCAGTTACTCACAGGAAAGTGAGCAGTTCTTC.

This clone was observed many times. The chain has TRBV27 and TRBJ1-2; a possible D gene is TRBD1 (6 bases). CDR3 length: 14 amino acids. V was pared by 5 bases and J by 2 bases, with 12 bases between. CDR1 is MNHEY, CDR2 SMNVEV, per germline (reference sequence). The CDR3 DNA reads TGTGCCAGCAGTCTACAGGGAGGAAACTATGGCTACACCTTC. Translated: CASSLQGGNYGYTF.

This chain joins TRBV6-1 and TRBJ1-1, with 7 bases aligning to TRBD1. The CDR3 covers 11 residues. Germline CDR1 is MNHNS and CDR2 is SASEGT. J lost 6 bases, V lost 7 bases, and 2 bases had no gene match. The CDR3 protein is CASNQGAEAFF. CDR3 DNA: TGTGCCAGCAATCAGGGGGCTGAAGCTTTCTTT.

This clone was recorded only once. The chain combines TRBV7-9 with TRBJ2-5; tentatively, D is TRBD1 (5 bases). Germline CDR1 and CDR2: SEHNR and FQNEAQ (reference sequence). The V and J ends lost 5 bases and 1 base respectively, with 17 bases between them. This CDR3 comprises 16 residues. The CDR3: CASSRKSYRSQETQYF. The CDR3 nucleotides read TGTGCCAGCAGCCGTAAAAGTTACAGGAGCCAAGAGACCCAGTACTTC.

CDR3 region: CASSQDRAQHYGYTF. DNA for the CDR3: TGCGCCAGCAGCCAAGACAGGGCCCAGCACTATGGCTACACCTTC. The chain has TRBV4-3 and TRBJ1-2; weak D call: TRBD1 (5 bases). The V gene's germline CDR1 is LGHNA and CDR2 YSLEER. The CDR3 consists of 15 residues. V shed 0 bases and J shed 3 bases, with 11 bases lying between them.

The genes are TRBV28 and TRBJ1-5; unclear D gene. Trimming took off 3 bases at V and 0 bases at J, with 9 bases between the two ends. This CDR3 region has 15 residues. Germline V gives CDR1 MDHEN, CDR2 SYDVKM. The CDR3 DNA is TGTGCCAGCAGTTTCCTCCAGGCTAGCAATCAGCCCCAGCATTTT. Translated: CASSFLQASNQPQHF.

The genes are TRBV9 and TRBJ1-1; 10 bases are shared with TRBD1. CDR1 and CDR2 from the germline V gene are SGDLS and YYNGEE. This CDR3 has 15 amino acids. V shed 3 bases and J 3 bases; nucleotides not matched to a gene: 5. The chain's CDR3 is CASSASGTGDTEAFF. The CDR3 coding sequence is TGTGCCAGCAGCGCCTCCGGGACAGGGGACACTGAAGCTTTCTTT.